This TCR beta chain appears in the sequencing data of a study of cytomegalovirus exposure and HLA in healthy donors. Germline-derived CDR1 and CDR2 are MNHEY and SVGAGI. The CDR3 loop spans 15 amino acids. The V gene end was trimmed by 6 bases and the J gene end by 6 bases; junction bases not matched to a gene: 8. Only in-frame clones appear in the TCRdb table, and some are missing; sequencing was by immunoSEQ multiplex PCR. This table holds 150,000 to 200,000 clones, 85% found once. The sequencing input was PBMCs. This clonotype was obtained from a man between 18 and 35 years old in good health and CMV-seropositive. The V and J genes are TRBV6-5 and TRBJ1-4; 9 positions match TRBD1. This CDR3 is CASSLGTGRDEKLFF. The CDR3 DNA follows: TGTGCCAGCAGCCTAGGGACAGGGCGGGATGAAAAACTGTTTTTT.